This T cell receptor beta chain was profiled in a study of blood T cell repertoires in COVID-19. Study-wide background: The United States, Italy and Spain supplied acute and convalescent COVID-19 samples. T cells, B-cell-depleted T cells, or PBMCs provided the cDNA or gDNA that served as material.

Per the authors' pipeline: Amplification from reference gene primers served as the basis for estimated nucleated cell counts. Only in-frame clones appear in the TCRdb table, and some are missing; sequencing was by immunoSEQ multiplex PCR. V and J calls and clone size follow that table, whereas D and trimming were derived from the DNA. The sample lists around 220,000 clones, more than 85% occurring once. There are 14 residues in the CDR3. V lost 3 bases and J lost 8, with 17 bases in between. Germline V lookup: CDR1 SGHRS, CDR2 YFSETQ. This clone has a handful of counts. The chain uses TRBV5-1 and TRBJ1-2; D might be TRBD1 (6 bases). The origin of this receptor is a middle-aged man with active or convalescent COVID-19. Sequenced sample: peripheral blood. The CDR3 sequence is CASSSDLGGLGYTF. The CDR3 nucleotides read TGCGCCAGCAGCTCTGACCTCGGGGGGCTCGGCTACACCTTC.